This TCR beta chain is drawn from a study of T cells in Graves' hyperthyroidism and ophthalmopathy. This CDR3 is 19 amino acids long. V was pared by 1 base and J by 0 bases, with 13 bases of the junction left unmatched. Per the germline V gene, CDR1 is DFQATT and CDR2 is SNEGSKA (reference sequence). There were TCR beta CDR3 regions amplified from RNA transcripts. The TCR CDR3 was amplified in a first-round RT-PCR using the HTBI primer set. TCRdb re-called the multiplex PCR reads with MiXCR, one entry per CDR3 protein. Among fewer than 450,000 distinct CDR3 sequences listed, about a sixth were seen once. This clonotype appeared a few times. The study excluded patients with uncontrolled infection, other autoimmune disease, pregnancy or lactation.

This chain links TRBV20-1 with TRBJ2-7; 12 nucleotides match TRBD2. This sequence was found in a woman in her 30s with Graves' hyperthyroidism that later progressed to Graves' ophthalmopathy. Sequencing was performed on blood. The CDR3 DNA reads as TGCAGTGCTAGAGGCCTCGGGCTAGCGGGAGGGAAAAGCTCCTACGAGCAGTACTTC. Translated: CSARGLGLAGGKSSYEQYF.